This TCR beta chain comes out of a study of regulatory T cells in long-lasting Graves disease. The study's findings and limits: A limited number of samples was an acknowledged limitation. Persistent disease exhibited a predilection for TRBV28, TRBJ1-2 and TRBJ2-5.

The time point denotes: persistent/refractory GD, antithyroid drugs over 5 years with positive TRAb. The TCR library was made from RNA extracted from PBMCs. Diagnosis followed American Thyroid Association guidelines for Graves' disease. The germline V gene encodes CDR1 SGHVS and CDR2 FQNEAQ. This CDR3 has 15 residues. The V and J ends lost 5 bases and 4 bases respectively, with 15 bases between them. In its sample, this clonotype was seen a few times. Its antigen remains unidentified. Construction of TCR beta libraries relied on iRepertoire HTBI primers and on Arm-PCR targeting CDR3 regions. TCRdb ran MiXCR on the multiplex PCR reads and lists one entry per CDR3 protein. The sample yields 600,000 to 850,000 distinct CDR3 sequences, about 30% seen once.

This rearrangement joins TRBV7-8 to TRBJ1-3, with a tentative D call TRBD1 (6 bases). The sequence came from a female donor with Graves disease. Material: peripheral blood mononuclear cells (PBMCs), obtained when the disease was refractory, from a patient treated with antithyroid drugs. The CDR3 DNA is TGTGCCAGCAGCGCCCTAGGGGGAGCGGGAAACACCATATATTTT. It codes for CASSALGGAGNTIYF. Complete variable domain (other parts from reference TRBV7-8 and TRBJ1-3): GAGVSQSPRYKVAKRGQDVALRCDPISGHVSLFWYQQALGQGPEFLTYFQNEAQLDKSGLPSDRFFAERPEGSVSTLKIQRTQQEDSAVYLCASSALGGAGNTIYFGEGSWLTVV.